This T cell receptor (beta chain) was found in a study of shared clonotypes between healthy human individuals (dated by TCRdb to the early 2020s). The study in broad terms: A few men and two women, aged 18 to 49 years, made up the cohort. Per donor, three plates each were used for CD4 naive and CD4 memory, two for CD8 naive, and one for CD8 memory. To estimate repertoire size and how much clonotypes are shared between individuals, the study performed deep sequencing of blood TCR repertoires from a few healthy adults. To increase sequencing depth and limit assay-specific biases, TCR repertoire library preparation and sequencing were carried out by different laboratories using diverse techniques. Leukapheresis yielded between about 0.9 and 9 billion PBMCs per donor. Results and caveats for the whole study, not just this receptor: Pairwise subsampling led to the expectation that sequencing depth would affect the degree of clonotype sharing among donors. The genetic and exposure-history diversity represented was limited by the small number of donors. Approximately 5% of naive CD4, approximately 3.7% of naive CD8, around 2.3% of memory CD4, and roughly 0.4% of memory CD8 clonotypes were shared across a few donors. Compared with non-shared clonotypes, the clonotypes found in all four sorted-subset donors had higher generation probabilities. Only blood was sampled, and tissue TCR repertoires likely differ from those in blood. Estimated clonotype richness was generally larger for naive than for memory subsets. Incomplete sequencing was indicated by rarefaction of sorted-subset datasets, despite the large sequencing depth.

CDR1 and CDR2 are read off the germline V gene (reference sequence) as LNHDA and SQIVND. Here V drops 7 bases and J drops 4 bases, and the junction holds 16 bases not matched to any gene. The CDR3 has 19 amino acids, counting the end cysteine and phenylalanine. The read is trimmed to its CDR3 DNA, 57 bases read in frame from base 1. Using the deep immunoSEQ assay, TCR CDR3 regions were amplified from genomic DNA by multiplex PCR. Extracted genomic DNA from each cell subset was spread evenly across all wells of several immunoSEQ 96-well plates, with each plate serving as a replicate. For sorted subsets, approximately 210 ng genomic DNA, equal to about 30,000 T cell genomes, was loaded into each replicate PCR. The purified libraries were quantified using a Qubit 3.0 fluorometer, sized with a Bioanalyzer 2100, and then quantified again using the KAPA Library Quantification kit. Each immunoSEQ 96-well plate was sequenced on its own single-read 150-cycle Illumina NextSeq 550 flow cell. The authors processed their data as follows. The immunoSEQ output contained only junctional sequences without quality scores, so filtering could not match that applied to full-length reads. To assign V/J genes and CDR3, sequences were annotated against IMGT germline references using PyIR, a Python wrapper for IgBLAST v1.9. Reads with weak V/J assignments (E-value above 1e-6), missing CDR3, stop codons, out-of-frame junctions, or ambiguous translated residues were removed. A V3J clonotype was defined by an identical inferred V gene, J gene, and CDR3 amino acid sequence. Percentage overlap between repertoires was computed as shared unique clonotypes divided by the size of the smaller repertoire. Richness of each repertoire was evaluated using RTK rarefaction, the Chao1 estimator, and Recon v2.1 estimates of unobserved clonotypes. OLGA was used to compute generation probabilities for all TCRbeta clonotypes that the gDNA method yielded from a few donors. TCRdb carries this immuneACCESS record with in-frame sequences only. Its versions omit some clonotypes, under half of them owing to an unresolved V gene in the studies checked, with the rest unexplained. V and J calls and clone size follow that table, whereas D and trimming were derived from the DNA. The sample profile shows roughly 2,300,000 clones; about 90% of them were found once. The ten largest clonotypes hold more than 0.35% of the sample.

With regard to this clone: Its antigen is currently not known. The input lacks base qualities; no much larger clone sits a single base away.

The donors were healthy, HIV-negative adults who had no recently reported acute infections or vaccinations. Every donor was a Caucasian adult living in Nashville, Tennessee, USA. CD4+ T cells were enriched by magnetic negative selection, after which naive cells were positively selected on CD45RA and the negative fraction was taken as the memory subset. Blood was obtained by leukapheresis, after which PBMCs were separated by Ficoll-Histopaque density gradient centrifugation and cryopreserved in liquid nitrogen vapor phase. Analytical flow cytometry was used to check the purity and quantity of every magnetically sorted T cell population. Genomic DNA was isolated from every sorted fraction and measured by UV absorbance on a Nanodrop 2000c.

Material: naive CD4+ T cells from PBMCs. Explained via the paper, the cell subset or site label denotes: CD45RA+ positively selected. This TCR came from a man aged 18 to 30 in good health. Some clones in this sample may be carry-over from other donors' samples. Recombination joined TRBV19 with TRBJ2-7; 16 bases in the junction line up with TRBD2. DNA sequence: TGTGCCAGTACCCCCCAGGCGGGACTAGCGGGAGGGCGACCGTACGAGCAGTACTTC. It translates as CASTPQAGLAGGRPYEQYF.